Listed below are T cell receptor beta chains from one sample, sequenced in a study of blood T cell repertoires in COVID-19. TCRdb keeps only in-frame clones here, not all; method: immunoSEQ multiplex PCR. The sample consists of some 260,000 clones, 65% to 80% of them appearing once. The source material was peripheral blood. Receptors were obtained from a woman between 40 and 55 years old with active or convalescent COVID-19. The CDR3 runs from the conserved cysteine through the conserved F or W. Fields, in order: clone size, D gene, V gene, J gene, CDR3 DNA, CDR3 protein. D genes are given only for firm matches. Clone size appears in some rows only: once, few, many, or a class for an expanded clone.

.	.	TRBV10-2	TRBJ1-5	TGCGCCAGCAGTGAGGCAGGAGGAGTAAATCAGCCCCAGCATTTT	CASSEAGGVNQPQHF
.	.	TRBV28	TRBJ1-1	TGTGCCAGCAGTTTTTTAGGGGGAGGGGTTGGTGAAGCTTTCTTT	CASSFLGGGVGEAFF
.	.	TRBV7-2	TRBJ1-6	TGTGCCAGCAGCTTGACAGCTTATAATTCACCCCTCCACTTT	CASSLTAYNSPLHF
few	.	TRBV12-2	TRBJ1-2	TGTGCAAGTCGTTTAAGAACCCGGGCCCAGGGGGACTATGGCTACACCTTC	CASRLRTRAQGDYGYTF
once	TRBD1	TRBV5-5	TRBJ2-5	TGTGCCAGCAGCTGGACAGGGGTGGAAGAGACCCAGTACTTC	CASSWTGVEETQYF
.	TRBD1	TRBV6-4	TRBJ2-1	TGTGCCAGCAGCCGACAGGGGGCCTCTAGCAATGAGCAGTTCTTC	CASSRQGASSNEQFF
.	TRBD1	TRBV10-3	TRBJ2-2	TGTGCCATCACGGGACAGGGGGACACCGGGGAGCTGTTTTTT	CAITGQGDTGELFF
many	.	TRBV28	TRBJ1-2	TGTGCCAGCAGTACCCGCGTGGGGGCCGGGGGCTACACCTTC	CASSTRVGAGGYTF
.	TRBD1	TRBV6-6	TRBJ1-4	TGTGCCAGCAGTTACTCGCACAGGGGAGATGAAAAACTGTTTTTT	CASSYSHRGDEKLFF
.	.	TRBV29-1	TRBJ1-5	TGCAGCGTTGTGGTGAACAGGGAGCGGCCCCAGCATTTT	CSVVVNRERPQHF
once	.	TRBV5-1	TRBJ2-5	TGCGCCAGCAGCTTCTTTAGTGCGGGGCTCCAAGAGACCCAGTACTTC	CASSFFSAGLQETQYF